This T cell receptor (beta chain) was identified during a study of blood T cell repertoires in COVID-19. Repertoires were generated with immunoSEQ multiplex PCR, while TCRdb's copy carries only in-frame clones and drops some. The sample yields around 250,000 clones, about nine tenths seen once. This clone was recorded only once. The CDR3 is 17 amino acids. Germline CDR1 MDHEN, CDR2 SYDVKM. V lost 4 bases, J lost 2 bases, and 18 bases lay in between. The source of this sequence is a man aged 18 to 35 who had recovered from COVID-19. This rearrangement joins TRBV28 to TRBJ1-5; D is unresolved. The sample taken for sequencing was PBMCs or T cells enriched from blood (not recorded which). The CDR3 DNA is TGTGCCAGCAGTTCTGCGATGGGTCCGGAGGGCAATCAGCCCCAGCATTTT. Its protein is CASSSAMGPEGNQPQHF.